This record concerns one T cell receptor (beta chain) sequence. Its antigen is not identified. The data are from a study of T cell responses to AZD1222 COVID-19 vaccine. Whole-study results and caveats: Spike regions recognized by vaccine-associated CD4 TCRs spanned the protein, led by 160-218 and 743-854. Donors skewed white British and female; clonal diversity was possibly underestimated.

Repertoires were generated with immunoSEQ multiplex PCR, while TCRdb's copy carries only in-frame clones and drops some. The top ten clones hold about 13% of a sample with 80,000 to 100,000 clones, roughly 92% of them seen once. The TCR comes from an adult in good health. The specimen comprised peripheral blood, sampled on day 0 of AZD1222 vaccination.

The CDR3 here is CASSREGRSYNEQFF. The CDR3 coding sequence is TGTGCCAGCAGTCGAGAGGGACGCTCCTACAATGAGCAGTTCTTC. V is TRBV27 and J is TRBJ2-1; D is possibly TRBD1 or TRBD2 (5 bases each). Trimming left V 5 bases short and J 0 bases short, with 11 bases between. The germline CDR1 and CDR2 sequences are MNHEY and SMNVEV (reference sequence). The CDR3 length is 15 residues.